A selection of T cell receptor beta chains follows, all from one sample in a study of shared clonotypes between healthy human individuals. The method was immunoSEQ multiplex PCR; TCRdb's version includes in-frame clones alone and lacks a portion of them. The sample holds fewer than 1.6 million clones, 98% to 99% seen once. The sequencing sample was made of naive CD4+ T cells sorted from blood. Receptor source: a man aged 25-45 years in good health. CDR3s include the opening cysteine and the closing phenylalanine or tryptophan. A D gene is named only where the DNA matches it firmly. Clone size is given for some rows only: seen once, a few or many times, or a class if the clone is expanded.

v_call: TRBV9
j_call: TRBJ2-1
d_call: TRBD2
clone_size: NA
cdr3_nt: TGTGCCAGCAGCGTAGATGTCATACTAGCGGGAGTGCCCAATGAGCAGTTCTTC
cdr3_aa: CASSVDVILAGVPNEQFF

v_call: TRBV7-7
j_call: TRBJ2-5
d_call: NA
clone_size: NA
cdr3_nt: TGTGCTAGCAGCTTAGACAGAAAAGAGACCCAGTACTTC
cdr3_aa: CASSLDRKETQYF

v_call: TRBV6-5
j_call: TRBJ2-7
d_call: NA
clone_size: NA
cdr3_nt: TGTGCCAGCAGTTCCCCGGGACTTAAGGTCGAGCAGTACTTC
cdr3_aa: CASSSPGLKVEQYF

v_call: TRBV28
j_call: TRBJ1-1
d_call: NA
clone_size: NA
cdr3_nt: TGTGCCAGCAGTCTACTTAACACTGAAGCTTTCTTT
cdr3_aa: CASSLLNTEAFF

v_call: TRBV7-8
j_call: TRBJ2-3
d_call: NA
clone_size: NA
cdr3_nt: TGTGCCAGCAGCTTAGTTACGGGAGCGCCAGATACGCAGTATTTT
cdr3_aa: CASSLVTGAPDTQYF

v_call: TRBV28
j_call: TRBJ1-1
d_call: NA
clone_size: NA
cdr3_nt: TGTGCCAGCAGTACCGGGAGAAGAGTGAACACTGAAGCTTTCTTT
cdr3_aa: CASSTGRRVNTEAFF

v_call: TRBV2
j_call: TRBJ2-1
d_call: TRBD2
clone_size: NA
cdr3_nt: TGTGCCAGCAGTGAAGGACTAGCGGAATGGAGTGAGCAGTTCTTC
cdr3_aa: CASSEGLAEWSEQFF

v_call: TRBV28
j_call: TRBJ2-7
d_call: NA
clone_size: once
cdr3_nt: TGTGCCAGCAGACCCGGGACGTATAGCTCCTACGAGCAGTACTTC
cdr3_aa: CASRPGTYSSYEQYF

v_call: TRBV15
j_call: TRBJ2-5
d_call: NA
clone_size: NA
cdr3_nt: TGTGCCACCAGCAGAGAGGCAAAAGAGACCCAGTACTTC
cdr3_aa: CATSREAKETQYF

v_call: TRBV19
j_call: TRBJ2-1
d_call: NA
clone_size: NA
cdr3_nt: TGTGCCAGTACCCCTGCGGGCAGGCAGAAAAACAATGAGCAGTTCTTC
cdr3_aa: CASTPAGRQKNNEQFF

v_call: TRBV10-3
j_call: TRBJ2-7
d_call: TRBD2
clone_size: NA
cdr3_nt: TGTGCCACCCGGGGCCTACTAGCGGGAGGAGGTGAGCAGTACTTC
cdr3_aa: CATRGLLAGGGEQYF

v_call: TRBV6-4
j_call: TRBJ1-2
d_call: TRBD1
clone_size: once
cdr3_nt: TGTGCCAGCAGTGCTGACAGGGGATCAGCCTACTATGGCTACACCTTC
cdr3_aa: CASSADRGSAYYGYTF

v_call: TRBV2
j_call: TRBJ2-5
d_call: NA
clone_size: once
cdr3_nt: TGTGCCAGCAGGGGGACCTATCTACAAGAGACCCAGTACTTC
cdr3_aa: CASRGTYLQETQYF

v_call: TRBV7-2
j_call: TRBJ2-5
d_call: NA
clone_size: NA
cdr3_nt: TGTGCCAGCAGCTTAGTCGCGGGGCGTGGGGAGACCCAGTACTTC
cdr3_aa: CASSLVAGRGETQYF

v_call: TRBV14
j_call: TRBJ2-5
d_call: TRBD2
clone_size: NA
cdr3_nt: TGTGCCAGCAGCCCCGGGAGGGTGCAGTACTTC
cdr3_aa: CASSPGRVQYF

v_call: TRBV18
j_call: TRBJ1-2
d_call: NA
clone_size: NA
cdr3_nt: TGTGCCAGCTCACCACGGGACGGGCCTCGTTATGGCTACACCTTC
cdr3_aa: CASSPRDGPRYGYTF

v_call: TRBV7-2
j_call: TRBJ2-5
d_call: NA
clone_size: NA
cdr3_nt: TGTGCCAGCAGCTGGGGCGAGTTATTGGTAGAGACCCAGTACTTC
cdr3_aa: CASSWGELLVETQYF

v_call: TRBV11-2
j_call: TRBJ1-5
d_call: NA
clone_size: NA
cdr3_nt: TGTGCCAGCAGCTTAGCCAGCAATCAGCCCCAGCATTTT
cdr3_aa: CASSLASNQPQHF

v_call: TRBV7-9
j_call: TRBJ2-1
d_call: NA
clone_size: NA
cdr3_nt: TGTGCCAGCAGCCCTCTGTCCGGGAAGAGGTACAATGAGCAGTTCTTC
cdr3_aa: CASSPLSGKRYNEQFF

v_call: TRBV6-6
j_call: TRBJ2-1
d_call: TRBD2
clone_size: NA
cdr3_nt: TGTGCCAGCAGTAAGGGGCTAGCGGTTTACTACAATGAGCAGTTCTTC
cdr3_aa: CASSKGLAVYYNEQFF

v_call: TRBV5-1
j_call: TRBJ1-1
d_call: TRBD1
clone_size: NA
cdr3_nt: TGCGCCAGCAGCTGGGGACAGGCGAACACTGAAGCTTTCTTT
cdr3_aa: CASSWGQANTEAFF

v_call: TRBV10-1
j_call: TRBJ2-1
d_call: TRBD2
clone_size: NA
cdr3_nt: TGCGCCAGCAGTGAGCTGAGCGGGAGGTACTACAATGAGCAGTTCTTC
cdr3_aa: CASSELSGRYYNEQFF

v_call: TRBV7-9
j_call: TRBJ2-1
d_call: TRBD2
clone_size: NA
cdr3_nt: TGTGCCAGCAGCTTAGCCCTTAGCGGGCTTACCTACAATGAGCAGTTCTTC
cdr3_aa: CASSLALSGLTYNEQFF

v_call: TRBV14
j_call: TRBJ2-1
d_call: NA
clone_size: NA
cdr3_nt: TGTGCCAGCAGCCAAGACTCCTGGGGGACCGACAATGAGCAGTTCTTC
cdr3_aa: CASSQDSWGTDNEQFF

v_call: TRBV12-5
j_call: TRBJ2-1
d_call: TRBD2
clone_size: NA
cdr3_nt: TGTGCTAGTGGTTTAGGCCTAGCGGCAGTCAATGAGCAGTTCTTC
cdr3_aa: CASGLGLAAVNEQFF

v_call: TRBV2
j_call: TRBJ2-5
d_call: TRBD2
clone_size: NA
cdr3_nt: TGTGCCAGCAGTGTACTAGCGGGGGAGCTCAAGGCGACCCAGTACTTC
cdr3_aa: CASSVLAGELKATQYF

v_call: TRBV10-3
j_call: TRBJ2-1
d_call: TRBD2
clone_size: NA
cdr3_nt: TGTGCCATCAGCCCGGGACTAGTTTCCCACAATGAGCAGTTCTTC
cdr3_aa: CAISPGLVSHNEQFF

v_call: TRBV19
j_call: TRBJ2-3
d_call: TRBD1
clone_size: NA
cdr3_nt: TGTGCCAGTAGCCTGACAGGGAGTAGCACAGATACGCAGTATTTT
cdr3_aa: CASSLTGSSTDTQYF

v_call: TRBV28
j_call: TRBJ2-5
d_call: NA
clone_size: NA
cdr3_nt: TGTGCCAGCAGTCATGTGTTGTACCAAGAGACCCAGTACTTC
cdr3_aa: CASSHVLYQETQYF

v_call: TRBV5-4
j_call: TRBJ2-2
d_call: TRBD2
clone_size: NA
cdr3_nt: TGTGCCAGCAGCCCGAAACTAGCGGGAGCGAACACCGGGGAGCTGTTTTTT
cdr3_aa: CASSPKLAGANTGELFF

v_call: TRBV9
j_call: TRBJ2-1
d_call: NA
clone_size: once
cdr3_nt: TGTGCCAGCAGCGCCCATACAGAGCCCTACAATGAGCAGTTCTTC
cdr3_aa: CASSAHTEPYNEQFF

v_call: TRBV11-2
j_call: TRBJ2-7
d_call: TRBD2
clone_size: once
cdr3_nt: TGTGCCAGCAGCTTTGGGGGGAGGGATTCCTACGAGCAGTACTTC
cdr3_aa: CASSFGGRDSYEQYF

v_call: TRBV2
j_call: TRBJ2-5
d_call: NA
clone_size: once
cdr3_nt: TGTGCCAGCAGTGAAATGACAGCCCAAGAGACCCAGTACTTC
cdr3_aa: CASSEMTAQETQYF

v_call: TRBV2
j_call: TRBJ1-2
d_call: NA
clone_size: NA
cdr3_nt: TGTGCCAGCAGTGAATCCTCTCGGGGGGCCAAGAACTATGGCTACACCTTC
cdr3_aa: CASSESSRGAKNYGYTF

v_call: TRBV9
j_call: TRBJ2-7
d_call: NA
clone_size: NA
cdr3_nt: TGTGCCAGCAGCGTAGGGGGTGGCCCCGAGCAGTACTTC
cdr3_aa: CASSVGGGPEQYF

v_call: TRBV18
j_call: TRBJ2-7
d_call: TRBD2
clone_size: NA
cdr3_nt: TGTGCCAGCTCACCCAGACTAGCGGGAGTGTACGAGCAGTACTTC
cdr3_aa: CASSPRLAGVYEQYF

v_call: TRBV6-6
j_call: TRBJ2-7
d_call: TRBD2
clone_size: NA
cdr3_nt: TGTGCCAGCAGTTACGGGACTAGCTTCGACGAGCAGTACTTC
cdr3_aa: CASSYGTSFDEQYF

v_call: TRBV4-1
j_call: TRBJ2-2
d_call: NA
clone_size: NA
cdr3_nt: TGCGCCAGCAGCCAAGGGCTAGCAGCGAACACCGGGGAGCTGTTTTTT
cdr3_aa: CASSQGLAANTGELFF

v_call: TRBV29-1
j_call: TRBJ2-7
d_call: NA
clone_size: NA
cdr3_nt: TGCAGCGTCCGGGGTCCCGGCGAGCAGTACTTC
cdr3_aa: CSVRGPGEQYF

v_call: TRBV5-1
j_call: TRBJ2-1
d_call: TRBD2
clone_size: NA
cdr3_nt: TGCGCCAGCAGCTTGATGGGACTAGCGGGAGTGCAGTTCTTC
cdr3_aa: CASSLMGLAGVQFF

v_call: TRBV14
j_call: TRBJ2-7
d_call: TRBD2
clone_size: NA
cdr3_nt: TGTGCCAGCAGCCAAGCGGGAGCGGGAGGCGAGCAGTACTTC
cdr3_aa: CASSQAGAGGEQYF

v_call: TRBV27
j_call: TRBJ1-5
d_call: NA
clone_size: NA
cdr3_nt: TGTGCCAGCAGTTTTGACCGCGGTCAGCCCCAGCATTTT
cdr3_aa: CASSFDRGQPQHF

v_call: TRBV27
j_call: TRBJ1-2
d_call: NA
clone_size: NA
cdr3_nt: TGTGCCAGCAGTTTATTGCAGGGTCGGGGCTACACCTTC
cdr3_aa: CASSLLQGRGYTF

v_call: TRBV16
j_call: TRBJ2-1
d_call: TRBD2
clone_size: NA
cdr3_nt: TGTGCCAGCAGCCTCACTTCCAGGCTCTACGCGGGAGTCTACAATGAGCAGTTCTTC
cdr3_aa: CASSLTSRLYAGVYNEQFF

v_call: TRBV6-5
j_call: TRBJ2-3
d_call: NA
clone_size: once
cdr3_nt: TGTGCCAGCAGTTCCCCTAGCTCGGGCACAGATACGCAGTATTTT
cdr3_aa: CASSSPSSGTDTQYF

v_call: TRBV5-1
j_call: TRBJ2-7
d_call: TRBD1
clone_size: NA
cdr3_nt: TGCGCCAGCAGCCGGACAGGGTCCGTCCACGAGCAGTACTTC
cdr3_aa: CASSRTGSVHEQYF

v_call: TRBV18
j_call: TRBJ2-7
d_call: TRBD2
clone_size: NA
cdr3_nt: TGTGCCAGCTCACCACCCAGCGGGGTCGGACAGTACTTC
cdr3_aa: CASSPPSGVGQYF

v_call: TRBV28
j_call: TRBJ1-5
d_call: TRBD1
clone_size: NA
cdr3_nt: TGTGCCAGCAGTTTCCGGGACAGGGCTCCTCAGCCCCAGCATTTT
cdr3_aa: CASSFRDRAPQPQHF

v_call: TRBV11-3
j_call: TRBJ2-6
d_call: NA
clone_size: NA
cdr3_nt: TGTGCCAGCAGCTTAGAGGGCACTGGGGCCAACGTCCTGACTTTC
cdr3_aa: CASSLEGTGANVLTF

v_call: TRBV27
j_call: TRBJ2-5
d_call: NA
clone_size: NA
cdr3_nt: TGTGCCAGCAGTTTATCACAGCCCCAAGAGACCCAGTACTTC
cdr3_aa: CASSLSQPQETQYF

v_call: TRBV10-1
j_call: TRBJ2-1
d_call: TRBD2
clone_size: NA
cdr3_nt: TGCGCCAGCAGTATAGCGGGAGGGCCTGGAAATGAGCAGTTCTTC
cdr3_aa: CASSIAGGPGNEQFF

v_call: TRBV5-1
j_call: TRBJ1-1
d_call: NA
clone_size: NA
cdr3_nt: TGCGCCAGCAGCCTCTTTGGTGAGAACACTGAAGCTTTCTTT
cdr3_aa: CASSLFGENTEAFF

v_call: TRBV7-3
j_call: TRBJ2-2
d_call: NA
clone_size: NA
cdr3_nt: TGTGCCAGCAGCCCCTCTAGGGAGGTCGGGGAGCTGTTTTTT
cdr3_aa: CASSPSREVGELFF

v_call: TRBV6-1
j_call: TRBJ2-3
d_call: TRBD1
clone_size: once
cdr3_nt: TGTGCCAGCAGTGCACAGGGGGCTGCAGATACGCAGTATTTT
cdr3_aa: CASSAQGAADTQYF

v_call: TRBV5-4
j_call: TRBJ1-2
d_call: NA
clone_size: NA
cdr3_nt: TGTGCCAGCAGCTTGAATCGGGGCCAGGCAGGGGTGACTGGCTACACCTTC
cdr3_aa: CASSLNRGQAGVTGYTF

v_call: TRBV5-1
j_call: TRBJ1-2
d_call: TRBD1
clone_size: NA
cdr3_nt: TGCGCCAGCGGAATTTCAGCGTCGCCGGGACAGAGAAATGGCTACACCTTC
cdr3_aa: CASGISASPGQRNGYTF